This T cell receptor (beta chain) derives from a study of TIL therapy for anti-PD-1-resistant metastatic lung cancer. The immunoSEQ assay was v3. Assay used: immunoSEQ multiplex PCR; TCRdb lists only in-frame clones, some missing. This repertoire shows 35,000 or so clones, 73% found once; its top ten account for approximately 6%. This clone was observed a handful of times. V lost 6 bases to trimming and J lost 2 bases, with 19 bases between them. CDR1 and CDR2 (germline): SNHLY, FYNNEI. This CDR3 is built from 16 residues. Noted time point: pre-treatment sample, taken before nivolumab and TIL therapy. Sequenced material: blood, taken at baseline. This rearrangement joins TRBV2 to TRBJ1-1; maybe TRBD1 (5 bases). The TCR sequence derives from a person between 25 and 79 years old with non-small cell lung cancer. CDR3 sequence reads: CASSPPGGRINTEAFF. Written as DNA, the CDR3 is TGTGCCAGCAGCCCGCCTGGGGGACGGATAAACACTGAAGCTTTCTTT.